This T cell receptor beta chain was retrieved from a study of tumor-infiltrating lymphocytes in primary liver carcinoma (dated by TCRdb to about 2017). Describing the broader study: Of the five patients, three men and two women aged 30 to 69 years, four had hepatocellular carcinoma and one had combined HCC and intrahepatic cholangiocarcinoma. Roughly 3.65 to 8 million productive TCRbeta reads were obtained per sample, and no significant difference in read depth was found between tissue types. To link TCRbeta repertoire diversity to the local molecular phenotype, the 20 to 25 tumor region samples were profiled with Agilent mRNA microarrays. A total of roughly 35 specimens from 5 patients underwent TCRbeta repertoire sequencing, comprising around 25 tumor regions, 5 adjacent noncancerous liver tissues and 5 peripheral blood samples. For each liver tumor, the study sampled five regions along with adjacent normal tissue and blood, and applied TCRbeta repertoire sequencing, expression microarrays and whole-exome sequencing. The five patients had tumors staged T1-T3 N0M0, with maximum diameters ranging from 4.2 to 10 cm. Reproducibility between technical replicate repertoires was high, with correlation coefficients above 0.95 and mean shared-clone rates approximately 0.9.

Total RNA and DNA were co-extracted from about 19-30 mg of bulk tissue with the AllPrep DNA/RNA mini kit, without cell sorting. Four to six patients with histopathologically diagnosed primary liver carcinoma underwent surgical resection in China between November 2015 and March 2016. At the time of sampling, the patients had chronic HBV infection and had not received any treatment. Each tumor was sampled at five spatially separated regions: the tumor centre plus the superior, inferior, left-lateral and right-lateral poles. According to histology, viable tumor cells made up more than 90% of every tumor sample. Each fresh piece of tumor and adjacent tissue was cut in two, with one half stored in RNAlater at -80 degrees C and the other half sent for histology. This clonotype was seen at least ten times. The specificity of this receptor is unknown. The record has no base qualities; no much larger clone is one base away.

Via the germline V gene, CDR1 is MNHEY and CDR2 SVGEGT. Including the terminal cysteine and phenylalanine, the CDR3 comprises 12 residues. Only the CDR3 DNA is retained, 36 bases long and in frame from the first base. The junction carries 10 bases between V and J, which are trimmed by 6 bases and 5 bases respectively. Using a constant-region primer and ProtoScript II reverse transcriptase, TCRbeta-specific cDNA was reverse-transcribed from roughly 460 ng total RNA. TCRbeta libraries were built with three nested multiplex PCR rounds, a slightly modified ARM-PCR procedure. Each of the first two PCR rounds ran for around 10 cycles using multiplex TRBV1-TRBV30 forward primers together with a Cbeta reverse primer. Sample barcodes and Illumina adapters were added in a final 25-cycle PCR using Deep VentR polymerase. Before sequencing, amplicons between 200 and 500 bp were purified from gel using a QIAquick gel extraction kit. The TCRbeta amplicons were sequenced with 250-bp paired-end reads on an Illumina HiSeq 2500. The paper's data handling went like this. Reads were quality-trimmed with Trimmomatic v0.33, and paired reads were merged with FLASH v1.2.11 to recover full CDR3 sequences. V, D and J germline segments were assigned to the rearranged TCRbeta sequences by MiGEC v1.2.1b. Clonotype statistics, along with Shannon-Wiener diversity indices, were calculated using VDJtools v1.0.0. Except for diversity analysis, only each sample's 250 most abundant clonotypes were used in subsequent analyses to reduce sampling bias. The public sequencing data were trimmed at Q25 with fastp and processed into clonotypes with MiXCR by TCRdb, which kept only in-frame beta chains. Rows with a matching CDR3 protein are joined into one entry that keeps the most common DNA and genes. The V and J calls shown here were made by TCRdb, not taken from the authors' results. This sample comprises tens of thousands of distinct CDR3 sequences, just over 70% of them detected only once. The ten biggest clones cover around 57% of the sample.

Overall study outcomes, separate from this receptor: Because only the TCR beta chain was sequenced and unpaired alpha chains were not captured, true repertoire diversity is likely underestimated. Because the samples were bulk and unsorted, CD4+ and CD8+ T cell repertoires could not be compared. A significantly larger repertoire fraction was made up by the top 250 clones in tumors than in blood (p = 0.039). Only about 8-24% of top clones were found in all five regions of a tumor, suggesting spatial heterogeneity of tumor-infiltrating T cells. The study included only a few patients, and the authors note findings should be validated in a larger study. Repertoire overlap was higher between tumor regions (mean around 36%) than tumor-adjacent (approximately 17%) or tumor-blood (about 15%) pairs, consistent with antigen-driven expansion.

The specimen sequenced was liver tumor tissue from sampling region 2. The cell subset or site label of this sample denotes: tumor region T2, inferior pole. The sequence links TRBV6-2 or TRBV6-3 to TRBJ2-5; the best D guess is TRBD2, with 5 bases matching. This sequence originates from a middle-aged man with primary liver carcinoma and hepatitis B virus infection. The bases read TGTGCCAGCAGGAGAGGGTCGGAGACCCAGTACTTC. Translated, it reads CASRRGSETQYF.